This entry lists 10 T cell receptor beta chains sequenced from one sample in a study of regulatory T cells in long-lasting Graves disease. Arm-PCR with iRepertoire HTBI primers amplified the CDR3 regions for these TCR beta libraries. MiXCR was run by TCRdb on the multiplex PCR reads, yielding one entry per CDR3 protein. The sample contains around 450,000 distinct CDR3 sequences, about 15% of which appear only once. The time point: newly diagnosed GD, antithyroid drugs for less than 3 months. The TCR library used RNA extracted from PBMCs. This sample was shared with a second study, whose subject was T cells in Graves' hyperthyroidism and ophthalmopathy.

Source: peripheral blood mononuclear cells (PBMCs), taken at new diagnosis, from a patient treated with antithyroid drugs. These receptors originate from a woman aged 40 to 49 with Graves disease.

The V call is TRBV7-9, the J call TRBJ1-4, with 9 bases aligning to TRBD1. The trim removed 4 bases at V and 5 bases at J, leaving 11 bases unmatched. From germline, CDR1 is SEHNR and CDR2 FQNEAQ (reference sequence). This CDR3 contains 17 residues. The CDR3 bases are TGTGCCAGCAGCTCATTCTACCGACAGGGGGAGAATGAAAAACTGTTTTTT. This sequence encodes CASSSFYRQGENEKLFF.

There are many counts of this clonotype. The V call is TRBV24-1, the J call TRBJ2-1; TRBD1 is a possible D gene (6 bases). Trimming stripped 5 bases from V and 4 bases from J, with 8 bases between. The length of the CDR3 is 13 residues. CDR1 is KGHDR and CDR2 is SFDVKD in the germline V gene. The CDR3 nucleotides are TGTGCCACCAGTGGAGGGGGTTACAATGAGCAGTTCTTC. This codes for CATSGGGYNEQFF.

This clonotype came up a few times. The chain uses TRBV18 and TRBJ2-1; TRBD2 might be the D (5 bases). Germline V gives CDR1 KGHSH, CDR2 LQKENI. This CDR3 is built from 17 residues. Trimming shortened V by 0 bases and J by 6 bases, and 18 bases separated the two germline ends. CDR3 loop: CASSPPSGSRITNEQFF. CDR3 DNA: TGTGCCAGCTCACCACCTTCGGGGTCGAGAATAACCAATGAGCAGTTCTTC.

The chain recombines TRBV6-4 with TRBJ2-3; 8 bases are shared with TRBD1. The CDR3 covers 13 residues. Unmatched junction bases numbered 5, after V lost 10 bases and J lost 2 bases. Germline V gene lookup returns CDR1 MRHNA and CDR2 SNTAGT. In DNA, the CDR3 is TGTGCCACTGGACAGGGTCACACAGATACGCAGTATTTT. Translating gives CATGQGHTDTQYF.

This clonotype was seen at least ten times. The V and J genes are TRBV7-3 and TRBJ2-3, with D tentatively TRBD1 (5 bases). V was clipped by 6 bases and J by 3 bases, with 13 bases between them. The CDR3 sequence is 14 residues long. CDR1 is SGHTA and CDR2 is FQGTGA in the germline V gene. CDR3: CASRQGATTDTQYF. For the CDR3, the DNA is TGTGCCAGCAGACAAGGGGCTACTACAGATACGCAGTATTTT.

This clonotype was recorded many times. The chain recombines TRBV28 with TRBJ2-7; a weak D match, TRBD2 (5 bases). In germline, CDR1 is MDHEN, CDR2 SYDVKM. The CDR3 consists of 13 residues. Between the trimmed V and J ends, which lost 3 bases and 6 bases, there was a span of 12 bases. As DNA, the CDR3 is TGTGCCAGCAGTTTGAACCCCCGGGGCGAGCAGTACTTC. This sequence encodes CASSLNPRGEQYF.

This clonotype was counted ten times or more. J is TRBJ2-1 and V is TRBV2; TRBD2 matches 10 bases. The CDR3 sequence is 18 residues long. Trimming removed 3 bases from V and 0 bases from J; junction bases left unmatched: 8. Germline V CDR1 and CDR2: SNHLY, FYNNEI. The chain's CDR3 is CASSDLAGVMSSYNEQFF. CDR3 sequence (DNA): TGTGCCAGCAGTGACCTAGCGGGAGTGATGAGCTCCTACAATGAGCAGTTCTTC.

This clonotype was observed many times. The chain employs TRBV12-3 or TRBV12-4 and TRBJ1-2; D remains ambiguous. V was clipped by 5 bases and J by 6 bases, with 19 bases between them. The CDR3 runs 15 residues. The CDR3 region has the DNA TGTGCCAGCAGTGGCGGCGGAGGGTTAGGAGATGGCTACACCTTC. Its protein is CASSGGGGLGDGYTF.

There are many counts of this clonotype. The genes are TRBV11-3 and TRBJ2-7; D gene ambiguous. The CDR3 covers 14 residues. V was shortened by 1 base and J by 2 bases, with 9 bases between the two germline ends. In germline, CDR1 is SGHNT, CDR2 YENEEA. The CDR3 DNA is TGTGCCAGCAGCTTAGTCAGGCCACCCTACGAGCAGTACTTC. Its translation is CASSLVRPPYEQYF.

This clonotype was seen a few times. This sequence joins TRBV20-1 and TRBJ2-7, with a tentative D call TRBD2 (5 bases). Trimming took 6 bases from V and 7 from J, leaving 25 bases between them. This CDR3 has 15 amino acids. Germline assignment: CDR1 DFQATT and CDR2 SNEGSKA (reference sequence). The DNA of the CDR3 is TGCAGTGCCAGCGTCCGCTGGCCGGGAACGGGGGAGCAGTACTTC. It codes for CSASVRWPGTGEQYF.